This T cell receptor beta chain was identified during a study of identical twins. This clonotype was seen at least ten times. CDR3 length: 13 amino acids. Per the germline V gene, CDR1 is SGHRS and CDR2 is YFSETQ. The J segment lost 6 bases and the V segment lost 4 bases, leaving 2 bases of the junction unmatched. TCRdb redid the calling of the 5' RACE reads with MiXCR, one entry per CDR3 protein. The sample records approximately 890,000 distinct CDR3 sequences, roughly 12% being singletons. The same data also went into a second study, on yellow fever vaccine responses in identical twins.

The source of this sequence is a woman aged 18-35 years in good health. The sequencing sample was made of PBMCs. This sequence joins TRBV5-1 and TRBJ1-5, with TRBD1 matching 9 bases. The CDR3 bases are TGCGCCAGCAGCACGGACAGGGGTCAGCCCCAGCATTTT. It is translated as CASSTDRGQPQHF. Full variable domain (remainder filled in from reference TRBV5-1 and TRBJ1-5): KAGVTQTPRYLIKTRGQQVTLSCSPISGHRSVSWYQQTPGQGLQFLFEYFSETQRNKGNFPGRFSGRQFSNSRSEMNVSTLELGDSALYLCASSTDRGQPQHFGDGTRLSIL.